This T cell receptor beta chain was identified during a study of shared clonotypes between healthy human individuals. As for the study in general: Each donor's CD4 naive and CD4 memory cells filled three plates apiece, CD8 naive two, and CD8 memory one.

The input for sorted-subset replicate PCRs was around 0.2 ug DNA, tens of thousands of T cell genomes. Only in-frame clones appear in the TCRdb table, and some are missing; sequencing was by immunoSEQ multiplex PCR. The data show about 2.3 million clones, roughly 92% seen once. Sequenced input: naive CD4+ T cells from PBMCs. Subset noted: CD45RA+ positively selected. This clonotype was sampled from a man aged 18 to 30 in good health. Some clones in this sample may be carry-over from other donors' samples.

CDR3 bases: TGCGCCAGCAGCTTGGATCTCCGATCTGGAAACACCATATATTTT. This translates into CASSLDLRSGNTIYF. The chain has TRBV5-1 and TRBJ1-3; D remains unclear. The germline gives CDR1 SGHRS, CDR2 YFSETQ. This CDR3 comprises 15 residues. Trimming took 0 bases from V and 1 from J, leaving 8 bases between them.